The rows below give T cell receptor beta chains drawn from one sample of a study of blood T cell repertoires in COVID-19. Measured with immunoSEQ multiplex PCR; TCRdb has only the in-frame clones, and not every one. This sample has more than 200,000 clones, with about nine tenths found just once. Sequenced material: peripheral blood. All receptors derive from a woman aged 50 to 60 with acute or convalescent COVID-19. The CDR3 runs from the conserved cysteine through the conserved F or W. A D gene is named only where the DNA matches it firmly. Size is omitted from some rows. Given values are once, few, many or a class for expanded clones.

TRBV11-3	NA	NA	TRBJ1-2	TGTGCCAGCAGCTTAGAGGGCGGGGACTATGGCTACACCTTC	CASSLEGGDYGYTF
TRBV11-2	NA	NA	TRBJ2-2	TGTGCCAGCAGCTTACAGGTCCACACCGGGGAGCTGTTTTTT	CASSLQVHTGELFF
TRBV19	TRBD2	NA	TRBJ2-7	TGTGCCAGTAGTTACAGCGGGAGGGCCGTCACCTACGAGCAGTACTTC	CASSYSGRAVTYEQYF
TRBV19	TRBD1	NA	TRBJ1-6	TGTGCCAGTAGCAGGACAGGGTGGAATTCACCCCTCCACTTT	CASSRTGWNSPLHF
TRBV7-6	TRBD1	once	TRBJ1-6	TGTGCCAGCAGTCAATTGGAGGGGGCGGGTTCACCCCTCCACTTT	CASSQLEGAGSPLHF
TRBV5-3	NA	NA	TRBJ2-2	TGTGCCAGAAGCTTGGGGGGGCCCAACACCGGGGAGCTGTTTTTT	CARSLGGPNTGELFF
TRBV5-1	NA	NA	TRBJ1-4	TGCGCCAGCAGCTCGGAGGGCAGGGTAATTGAAAAACTGTTTTTT	CASSSEGRVIEKLFF
TRBV12-3/TRBV12-4	TRBD1	NA	TRBJ2-1	TGTGCCAGCACCCGGGACAGGGTTAATGAGCAGTTCTTC	CASTRDRVNEQFF
TRBV5-1	TRBD1	NA	TRBJ1-1	TGCGCCAGCAGCATAGGACAGGGGGTGATTACTGAAGCTTTCTTT	CASSIGQGVITEAFF
TRBV10-3	NA	NA	TRBJ2-6	TGTGCCATCAGTGGGAGTAACTCTGGGGCCAACGTCCTGACTTTC	CAISGSNSGANVLTF
TRBV6-2/TRBV6-3	NA	NA	TRBJ2-7	TGTGCCAGCAGTTCCTTCTACGAGCAGTACTTC	CASSSFYEQYF
TRBV29-1	TRBD1	NA	TRBJ2-2	TGCAGCGTTGATGCCGGGACAGGGGTAACCGGGGAGCTGTTTTTT	CSVDAGTGVTGELFF
TRBV4-1	NA	once	TRBJ2-2	TGCGCCAGCAGCCACGTAGCGGCCGCCGGGGAGCTGTTTTTT	CASSHVAAAGELFF
TRBV7-9	TRBD2	NA	TRBJ2-5	TGTGCCAGCAGCTTAGATGCGGGGGGGCATGAGACCCAGTACTTC	CASSLDAGGHETQYF
TRBV21-1	NA	NA	TRBJ1-5	TGTGCCAGCAGCACCCCCGGGACTTGGGGGCAGCCCCAGCATTTT	CASSTPGTWGQPQHF
TRBV4-2	NA	once	TRBJ2-5	TGTGCCAGCAGCCCCTCGGCGGGCGAGGAGACCCAGTACTTC	CASSPSAGEETQYF
TRBV5-1	TRBD2	NA	TRBJ2-3	TGCGCCAGCAGCTTGGATATAGCGGGGGCCGGTCCGCGCACAGATACGCAGTATTTT	CASSLDIAGAGPRTDTQYF
TRBV5-6	NA	NA	TRBJ1-3	TGTGCCAGCTCTCGGACAGGAAACACCATATATTTT	CASSRTGNTIYF
TRBV4-3	NA	NA	TRBJ1-1	TGCGCCAGCAGCCAAGATAGTGGTATGAACACTGAAGCTTTCTTT	CASSQDSGMNTEAFF
TRBV19	NA	NA	TRBJ2-5	TGTGCCAGTAGTATTGCCCGGGGTATCCAAGAGACCCAGTACTTC	CASSIARGIQETQYF
TRBV18	TRBD1	few	TRBJ1-6	TGTGCCAGCTCACTCTCCTGGGACAGGGCTAATTCACCCCTCCACTTT	CASSLSWDRANSPLHF
TRBV12-3/TRBV12-4	TRBD2	NA	TRBJ2-5	TGTGCCATTGGGAGGGGCGCTGAGACCCAGTACTTC	CAIGRGAETQYF
TRBV7-9	NA	NA	TRBJ1-5	TGTGCCAGCAGCTTAGGGACAGCTAATCAGCCCCAGCATTTT	CASSLGTANQPQHF
TRBV6-5	NA	NA	TRBJ2-5	TGTGCCAGCAGTTATTACGGGTCTCAAGAGACCCAGTACTTC	CASSYYGSQETQYF
TRBV4-1	NA	NA	TRBJ1-1	TGCGCCAGCAGCCATCAGGGAACCTATGATTATGGTAACACTGAAGCTTTCTTT	CASSHQGTYDYGNTEAFF
TRBV19	TRBD1	NA	TRBJ1-4	TGTGCCAGTAGTCCCATGGGGACAGGGGGGCCGCTTTACAATGAAAAACTGTTTTTT	CASSPMGTGGPLYNEKLFF
TRBV12-3/TRBV12-4	NA	NA	TRBJ1-5	TGTGCCAGCAGTTTAAGGGGAGGTCAGCCCCAGCATTTT	CASSLRGGQPQHF
TRBV30	TRBD1	NA	TRBJ1-6	TGTGCCTGGAGTATGGACAGGGGGCAATCACCCCTCCACTTT	CAWSMDRGQSPLHF
TRBV7-2	NA	NA	TRBJ1-5	TGTGCCAGCAGCTTACAGGACAATCAGCCCCAGCATTTT	CASSLQDNQPQHF
TRBV3-1/TRBV3-2	NA	once	TRBJ1-1	TGTGCCAGCAGCCAGGCAGGGAACACTGAAGCTTTCTTT	CASSQAGNTEAFF
TRBV5-1	TRBD1	NA	TRBJ2-7	TGCGCCAGCAGCTTGATTGGACAGGGGTACGAGCAGTACTTC	CASSLIGQGYEQYF
TRBV4-1	NA	NA	TRBJ1-1	TGCGCCAGCAGCCAAGCTAAATGGGGGGGCACTGAAGCTTTCTTT	CASSQAKWGGTEAFF
TRBV7-2	NA	once	TRBJ2-3	TGTGCCAGCAGCTCCTTCGGGGGAAGGGCAGATACGCAGTATTTT	CASSSFGGRADTQYF
TRBV29-1	NA	few	TRBJ1-1	TGCAGCGTTGAAGATATGACAAGTCCAAACACTGAAGCTTTCTTT	CSVEDMTSPNTEAFF
TRBV6-4	TRBD2	NA	TRBJ2-3	TGTGCCAGCAGTGCTGTAGCGGGGATCACAGATACGCAGTATTTT	CASSAVAGITDTQYF
TRBV5-1	TRBD2	NA	TRBJ2-7	TGCGCCAGCAGCCCGAGACTAGCGGGGGAGCAGTACTTC	CASSPRLAGEQYF
TRBV7-3	TRBD2	NA	TRBJ2-1	TGTGCCAGCAGCTTAAACGGGGGGAGCTCCTACAATGAGCAGTTCTTC	CASSLNGGSSYNEQFF
TRBV10-3	NA	NA	TRBJ1-1	TGTGCCATCAGTCATGGACAGTTGAACACTGAAGCTTTCTTT	CAISHGQLNTEAFF
TRBV14	NA	NA	TRBJ2-2	TGTGCCAGCAGCCAATCGAGAACCGGGGAGCTGTTTTTT	CASSQSRTGELFF
TRBV27	TRBD1	NA	TRBJ1-1	TGTGCCAGCAGTTGGGGACAGGGGCCCCTTCGCACTGAAGCTTTCTTT	CASSWGQGPLRTEAFF
TRBV6-2/TRBV6-3	NA	once	TRBJ1-6	TGTGCCAGCAGTTCCCTCGAGGGTTCACCCCTCCACTTT	CASSSLEGSPLHF
TRBV25-1	NA	NA	TRBJ2-5	TGTGCCAGCAGTGAGTCAGGAAAAGAGACCCAGTACTTC	CASSESGKETQYF
TRBV7-9	TRBD2	NA	TRBJ2-7	TGTGCCAGCAGGCCCACTAGCGGGAGTGGGGAGCAGTACTTC	CASRPTSGSGEQYF
TRBV9	NA	NA	TRBJ2-7	TGTGCCAGCAGCGGAGAGGGGGTTCTCGAGCAGTACTTC	CASSGEGVLEQYF
TRBV5-1	NA	NA	TRBJ1-2	TGCGCCAGCAGCCCTGATCCAGAGGGATATGGCTACACCTTC	CASSPDPEGYGYTF
TRBV9	TRBD1	NA	TRBJ1-4	TGTGCCAGCAGCGCTCAGGGGGCTCCAGGTGAAAAACTGTTTTTT	CASSAQGAPGEKLFF
TRBV9	TRBD2	once	TRBJ2-3	TGTGCCAGCAGTGAGCCGGGACTAGCGGGCACAGATACGCAGTATTTT	CASSEPGLAGTDTQYF
TRBV30	NA	NA	TRBJ1-1	TGTGCCTGGACCGCCGGACTTCAGGGGGAAGCTTTCTTT	CAWTAGLQGEAFF
TRBV5-1	NA	once	TRBJ2-7	TGCGCCAGCAGCACCTCGGGGTCCTACGAGCAGTACTTC	CASSTSGSYEQYF
TRBV6-2/TRBV6-3	NA	NA	TRBJ1-5	TGTGCCAGCAGTTACTACAGAGGGGGTGGCAATCAGCCCCAGCATTTT	CASSYYRGGGNQPQHF
TRBV3-1/TRBV3-2	TRBD1	NA	TRBJ2-7	TGTGCCAGCAGCCAAGATATAAGGGGACAGGGGTTTTCCAAATGGGAGCAGTACTTC	CASSQDIRGQGFSKWEQYF
TRBV27	TRBD2	once	TRBJ2-7	TGTGCCAGCAGTGTACGGGGGACTAGCGGGGCGACCTACGAGCAGTACTTC	CASSVRGTSGATYEQYF
TRBV24-1	NA	NA	TRBJ2-5	TGTGCCACCAGTGAGGCGGGCTCCCAAGAGACCCAGTACTTC	CATSEAGSQETQYF
TRBV10-3	NA	NA	TRBJ1-6	TGTGCCATCAGAACGTCAGAGGGATTAAATTCACCCCTCCACTTT	CAIRTSEGLNSPLHF
TRBV18	TRBD1	NA	TRBJ1-5	TGTGCCAGCTCACGACAGGGGACAGTCAATCAGCCCCAGCATTTT	CASSRQGTVNQPQHF